These 28 T cell receptor beta chains were all obtained from the same sample, sequenced in a study of blood T cell repertoires in COVID-19. Profiling relied on immunoSEQ multiplex PCR, and the TCRdb table lists in-frame clones only, not all of them. The sample records under 200,000 clones, around 87% being singletons. The sequenced material came from peripheral blood. Source of these receptors: a woman older than 75 in a cohort sampled during active or convalescent COVID-19.

The CDR3 DNA reads as TGTGCCAGCAGCCCGGCTTTAGCGGGCTTTTTTGGGTTGGACTATGGCTACACCTTC. Translating it yields CASSPALAGFFGLDYGYTF. This chain connects TRBV5-4 to TRBJ1-2; D unresolved. In germline, CDR1 is SGHNT, CDR2 YYREEE (reference sequence). CDR3 length equals 19 residues. V dropped 4 bases and J dropped 3 bases, with 28 bases sitting between them.

CDR3 coding DNA: TGCGCCAGCAGCTTGGAAGGACTAGCGGGGGGCGGGGAGCTGTTTTTT. Translation gives CASSLEGLAGGGELFF. V gene TRBV5-1 combines with J gene TRBJ2-2; 14 positions match TRBD2. V trimming: 0 bases; J trimming: 7 bases; junction bases outside the gene matches: 2. Germline CDR1 reads SGHRS; CDR2 reads YFSETQ. This CDR3 is built from 16 residues. The variable domain in full, completed from reference TRBV5-1 and TRBJ2-2, reads KAGVTQTPRYLIKTRGQQVTLSCSPISGHRSVSWYQQTPGQGLQFLFEYFSETQRNKGNFPGRFSGRQFSNSRSEMNVSTLELGDSALYLCASSLEGLAGGGELFFGEGSRLTVL.

The rearrangement links TRBV6-5 to TRBJ2-7, with D tentatively TRBD2 (5 bases). Between the trimmed V and J ends, which lost 9 bases and 7 bases, there was a span of 16 bases. This CDR3 is 12 amino acids long. Germline loops: CDR1 MNHEY, CDR2 SVGAGI. CDR3 in amino acids: CARRWGVREQYF. The CDR3 DNA is TGTGCCAGAAGGTGGGGAGTGCGGGAGCAGTACTTC.

This clone has just one count. The rearrangement joins TRBV28 to TRBJ2-7, with D possibly matching TRBD1 (6 bases). The CDR3 consists of 15 residues. CDR1 and CDR2 (germline): MDHEN, SYDVKM. Trimming pared 2 bases from V and 2 bases from J, leaving 13 bases between. This CDR3 is CASSLRDNWTYEQYF. The CDR3 nucleotides are TGTGCCAGCAGTTTACGGGACAACTGGACCTACGAGCAGTACTTC. The full variable domain, completed using reference TRBV28 and TRBJ2-7, is DVKVTQSSRYLVKRTGEKVFLECVQDMDHENMFWYRQDPGLGLRLIYFSYDVKMKEKGDIPEGYSVSREKKERFSLILESASTNQTSMYLCASSLRDNWTYEQYFGPGTRLTVT.

The V call is TRBV27, the J call TRBJ2-5, with D hard to call. The CDR3 covers 12 residues. Germline values: CDR1 MNHEY, CDR2 SMNVEV (reference sequence). The V end was cut by 4 bases, the J end by 5 bases, with 8 bases between. In nucleotides, the CDR3 is TGTGCCAGCAGTTCAGCCGGGGAGACCCAGTACTTC. It codes for CASSSAGETQYF.

This rearrangement joins TRBV5-6 to TRBJ1-4; 7 bases agree with TRBD1. V gave up 0 bases and J gave up 4 bases; unmatched junction bases: 3. The CDR3 spans 15 residues. Germline V gene lookup returns CDR1 SGHDT and CDR2 YYEEEE. CDR3 nucleotide sequence: TGTGCCAGCAGCTTGGGACAGGGTTATAATGAAAAACTGTTTTTT. As protein: CASSLGQGYNEKLFF. Full variable domain (remainder filled in from reference TRBV5-6 and TRBJ1-4): DAGVTQSPTHLIKTRGQQVTLRCSPKSGHDTVSWYQQALGQGPQFIFQYYEEEERQRGNFPDRFSGHQFPNYSSELNVNALLLGDSALYLCASSLGQGYNEKLFFGSGTQLSVL.

This clone was observed a handful of times. The rearrangement links TRBV2 to TRBJ2-2; 10 nucleotides match TRBD1. Germline loops: CDR1 SNHLY, CDR2 FYNNEI. Germline trimming cut 10 bases from V and 2 bases from J; bases unmatched to any gene: 4. The length of the CDR3 is 14 residues. The CDR3 DNA reads as TGTGCCAACAGACAGGGGGCAAACACCGGGGAGCTGTTTTTT. Amino acids: CANRQGANTGELFF.

This clone has only one observation. The V call is TRBV20-1, the J call TRBJ2-1; D unresolved. V was clipped by 3 bases and J by 6 bases, with 6 bases between them. Germline V CDR1 and CDR2: DFQATT, SNEGSKA (reference sequence). CDR3 length: 11 residues. The CDR3 nucleotides read TGCAGTGCTAGCTCCCCCAATGAGCAGTTCTTC. Protein sequence: CSASSPNEQFF.

The rearrangement uses TRBV4-1 and TRBJ2-4; TRBD2 aligns across 7 bases. CDR3 length equals 19 residues. Per the germline V gene, CDR1 is MGHRA and CDR2 is YSYEKL. With V trimmed by 1 base and J by 0 bases, 12 bases remained unmatched. The CDR3 DNA reads TGCGCCAGCAGCCAAGCGGCAGGATTAGCGGGCCTAGCCAAAAACATTCAGTACTTC. Its protein is CASSQAAGLAGLAKNIQYF.

The chain is built from TRBV24-1 and TRBJ1-5; 8 bases line up with TRBD1. The CDR3 covers 14 residues. Trimming took 6 bases from V and 3 from J; bases not matched to a gene: 3. Germline V CDR1 and CDR2: KGHDR, SFDVKD. The CDR3 DNA sequence: TGTGCCACCAGTTACCAGGGGGCCAATCAGCCCCAGCATTTT. Translation: CATSYQGANQPQHF.

Turning to this clone: Distinct nucleotide sequences in the sample also encode this CDR3. The V and J genes are TRBV6-5 and TRBJ1-5; 10 nucleotides match TRBD1. V was clipped by 6 bases and J by 2 bases; unmatched bases: 4. Germline CDR1 and CDR2: MNHEY and SVGAGI. The length of the CDR3 is 15 residues. The CDR3 reads CASSLGQGGNQPQHF. The CDR3 region has the DNA TGTGCCAGCAGCCTCGGACAGGGGGGCAATCAGCCCCAGCATTTT.

This clone was seen once. This chain uses TRBV7-8 with TRBJ1-1, with D possibly TRBD1 on 5 matching bases. Looked up from germline, CDR1 is SGHVS and CDR2 is FQNEAQ. Trimming pared 1 base from V and 1 base from J, leaving 10 bases between. This CDR3 region has 15 residues. The CDR3 spells CASSLVSQGNTEAFF. In DNA form, the CDR3 reads TGTGCCAGCAGCTTAGTGAGCCAGGGGAACACTGAAGCTTTCTTT.

This chain connects TRBV19 to TRBJ2-1; TRBD2 is a possible D gene (5 bases). This CDR3 has 15 residues. The germline CDR1 and CDR2 sequences are LNHDA and SQIVND (reference sequence). The germline V and J ends were trimmed by 1 base and 8 bases, with 15 bases remaining between them. DNA of the CDR3: TGTGCCAGTAGTATAGGGCGTGGGCGGGTGGATGAGCAGTTCTTC. This codes for CASSIGRGRVDEQFF.

V and J are TRBV11-3 and TRBJ2-3; 12 bases are a match to TRBD2. The CDR3 covers 17 residues. Germline values: CDR1 SGHNT, CDR2 YENEEA. V dropped 5 bases and J dropped 0; count of bases not matched to a gene: 6. This chain's CDR3 is CASSPTSGGLSTDTQYF. CDR3 nucleotide sequence: TGTGCCAGCAGCCCTACTAGCGGGGGGCTCAGCACAGATACGCAGTATTTT.

The chain is built from TRBV12-3 or TRBV12-4 and TRBJ1-2; D not certain. The V and J ends lost 6 bases and 8 bases respectively, with 7 bases between them. This CDR3 has 10 residues. CDR3 sequence reads: CASRGGGYTF. CDR3 nucleotides: TGTGCCAGCAGGGGAGGCGGCTACACCTTC.

A single count supports this clone. The chain is built from TRBV2 and TRBJ1-5; 9 bases are shared with TRBD1. Germline V gene sequence: CDR1 SNHLY, CDR2 FYNNEI. The V and J ends lost 2 bases and 5 bases, in that order; junction bases with no gene match: 4. This CDR3 has 15 amino acids. The CDR3 DNA reads TGTGCCAGCAGTGAATACCGGACAGGGGATCAGCCCCAGCATTTT. It codes for CASSEYRTGDQPQHF.

V gene TRBV2 combines with J gene TRBJ1-1; the match to TRBD1 covers 9 bases. The germline CDR1 and CDR2 sequences are SNHLY and FYNNEI. Losses at the gene ends were 2 bases for V and 1 base for J; bases not matched to a gene: 5. The length of the CDR3 is 16 residues. In DNA form, the CDR3 reads TGTGCCAGCAGTGAATTACAGGGGGCCGGGAACACTGAAGCTTTCTTT. This codes for CASSELQGAGNTEAFF.

The chain carries TRBV5-1 and TRBJ1-2; 11 bases line up with TRBD1. With 7 bases clipped from V and 5 bases from J, the junction kept 4 bases outside the gene matches. Germline V gene sequence: CDR1 SGHRS, CDR2 YFSETQ. This CDR3 spans 13 amino acids. Written as DNA, the CDR3 is TGCGCCAGCGGACAGGGGGCAGGGTATGGCTACACCTTC. Its translation is CASGQGAGYGYTF.

This clone appeared a few times. This chain joins TRBV4-2 and TRBJ2-1; 11 nucleotides align to TRBD2. V shed 6 bases, J shed 5 bases, and the junction held 6 bases outside the gene matches. Germline CDR1 reads LGHNA; CDR2 reads YNFKEQ. The CDR3 contains 15 residues. The CDR3 region has the DNA TGTGCCAGCAGACTCGGGACTAGCGGCGACAATGAGCAGTTCTTC. Residues: CASRLGTSGDNEQFF.

This chain links TRBV2 with TRBJ1-4, with a possible D match to TRBD1 (6 bases). The V gene lost 11 bases and the J gene lost 4 bases, with 14 bases spanning the gap. The germline CDR1 and CDR2 sequences are SNHLY and FYNNEI. This CDR3 is built from 13 residues. Here the CDR3 reads CAGRTDFNEKLFF. The CDR3 DNA sequence: TGTGCCGGACGGACAGACTTTAATGAAAAACTGTTTTTT.

This chain uses TRBV19 with TRBJ2-1, with TRBD1 matching over 9 bases. This CDR3 comprises 15 residues. CDR1 LNHDA and CDR2 SQIVND come from the germline V gene (reference sequence). The V segment lost 6 bases and the J segment 0 bases; nucleotides outside the gene matches: 3. CDR3 residues: CASRRTGDSYNEQFF. As DNA, the CDR3 is TGTGCCAGTAGGAGGACAGGGGACTCCTACAATGAGCAGTTCTTC.

V gene TRBV12-5 combines with J gene TRBJ2-1; 8 bases match TRBD2. Trimming took 5 bases from V and 3 from J; bases not matched to a gene: 9. CDR3 size: 16 residues. Per germline, CDR1 LGHNT and CDR2 FRNRAP. The CDR3 sequence is CASGIGGGGNYNEQFF. Here the CDR3 DNA reads TGTGCTAGTGGTATCGGGGGGGGAGGGAACTACAATGAGCAGTTCTTC.

The chain is built from TRBV5-1 and TRBJ1-1, with 9 bases aligning to TRBD1. This CDR3 comprises 14 residues. After removal of 4 bases from V and 1 base from J, the junction contained 2 bases not matched to a gene. Germline V CDR1 and CDR2: SGHRS, YFSETQ. The CDR3 nucleotides read TGCGCCAGCAGCAAGGACAGGGGGAACACTGAAGCTTTCTTT. This gives the protein CASSKDRGNTEAFF.

This chain links TRBV19 with TRBJ1-1; TRBD1 matches at 8 bases. V lost 2 bases to trimming and J lost 5 bases; unmatched junction nucleotides: 7. The length of the CDR3 is 15 residues. CDR1 is LNHDA, CDR2 SQIVND, per germline (reference sequence). This chain's CDR3 is CASSIHGQGGTEAFF. The CDR3 DNA reads TGTGCCAGTAGTATACATGGACAGGGAGGTACTGAAGCTTTCTTT.

V is TRBV19 and J is TRBJ2-1; 11 bases line up with TRBD2. The CDR3 is 20 residues long. From germline, CDR1 is LNHDA and CDR2 SQIVND (reference sequence). Trimming cost V 3 bases and J 0 bases; bases outside gene matches: 13. The CDR3, as DNA: TGTGCCAGTAGTATTTTGGACTCCTCTAGCGGGGGGAGCTCCTACAATGAGCAGTTCTTC. Protein: CASSILDSSSGGSSYNEQFF.

V gene TRBV19 combines with J gene TRBJ1-1; possible D gene TRBD1, 5 bases. The V gene's germline CDR1 is LNHDA and CDR2 SQIVND (reference sequence). V was shortened by 7 bases and J by 1 base, with 19 bases between the two germline ends. This CDR3 is built from 16 residues. CDR3 in amino acids: CASNNLRERGNTEAFF. CDR3 sequence (DNA): TGTGCCAGTAATAACCTCAGGGAAAGGGGGAACACTGAAGCTTTCTTT. Together with reference TRBV19 and TRBJ1-1, the CDR3 gives the full variable domain: DGGITQSPKYLFRKEGQNVTLSCEQNLNHDAMYWYRQDPGQGLRLIYYSQIVNDFQKGDIAEGYSVSREKKESFPLTVTSAQKNPTAFYLCASNNLRERGNTEAFFGQGTRLTVV.

The V call is TRBV9, the J call TRBJ1-4; tentative D call: TRBD1 (5 bases). Germline CDR1 is SGDLS and CDR2 is YYNGEE. The ends were cut back, 4 bases at V and 0 bases at J, with 13 bases in the middle. The CDR3 covers 16 residues. The CDR3 DNA follows: TGTGCCAGCAGCTTGGACCCGGGGGCAACTAATGAAAAACTGTTTTTT. Translated, it gives CASSLDPGATNEKLFF.

The table lists this clone with a count of one. The CDR3 nucleotides read TGCGCCAGCAGCCCCCTAGCGGGAGGCGATACGCAGTATTTT. This sequence encodes CASSPLAGGDTQYF. V gene TRBV5-1 combines with J gene TRBJ2-3, with 11 nucleotides matching TRBD2. J was trimmed by 6 bases and V by 4 bases; bases with no gene match: 4. This CDR3 is 14 amino acids long. Germline V gene sequence: CDR1 SGHRS, CDR2 YFSETQ.